This passage covers 21 T cell receptor beta chains from one sample sequenced in a study of T cells in tumors after PD-1 blockade. Repertoires were generated with immunoSEQ multiplex PCR, while TCRdb's copy carries only in-frame clones and drops some. This sample has tens of thousands of clones, with approximately 79% found just once. The material was PBMCs, obtained after anti-PD-1 treatment. The receptors were sampled from a human donor with basal cell carcinoma.

The chain carries TRBV7-2 and TRBJ2-3; 9 bases match TRBD2. V was pared by 8 bases and J by 6 bases, with 12 bases of the junction left unmatched. The CDR3 sequence is 15 residues long. Germline assignment: CDR1 SGHTA and CDR2 FQGNSA. The DNA of the CDR3 is TGTGCCAGCTATACCTCCAAGCGGGGGGCCGATACGCAGTATTTT. Amino acids: CASYTSKRGADTQYF.

The chain couples TRBV14 to TRBJ2-7; the D is unclear. V gave up 4 bases and J gave up 0 bases, with 13 bases separating them. Germline assignment: CDR1 SGHDN and CDR2 FVKESK. CDR3 length: 15 amino acids. CDR3 sequence reads: CASSRFSLYSYEQYF. The DNA of the CDR3 is TGTGCCAGCAGCCGGTTTAGTCTGTACTCCTACGAGCAGTACTTC.

The CDR3 loop reads CATSDLKWVRVVSEQYF. CDR3 coding DNA: TGTGCCACCAGTGACCTCAAGTGGGTCAGGGTAGTGAGCGAGCAGTACTTC. The genes are TRBV24-1 and TRBJ2-7; the D gene is possibly TRBD1 (5 bases). Trimming cost V 4 bases and J 6 bases, with 24 bases left between them. Germline CDR1 and CDR2: KGHDR and SFDVKD. CDR3 length: 17 residues.

This sequence joins TRBV5-1 and TRBJ1-4, with 9 bases identical to TRBD1. V lost 3 bases and J lost 5; bases outside the gene matches: 2. The CDR3 consists of 14 residues. The germline V gene has CDR1 SGHRS and CDR2 YFSETQ. The CDR3 nucleotides are TGCGCCAGCAGCTCGGGACAGGGAAATGAAAAACTGTTTTTT. Translating gives CASSSGQGNEKLFF.

This CDR3 reads CASSPLTSGGGSSYEQYF. The CDR3 nucleotides are TGTGCCAGCAGCCCGCTCACTAGCGGGGGCGGTAGCTCCTACGAGCAGTACTTC. The chain couples TRBV7-2 to TRBJ2-7, with 11 nucleotides matching TRBD2. The CDR3 extends over 18 amino acids. Germline V CDR1 and CDR2: SGHTA, FQGNSA. Trimming removed 5 bases from V and 0 bases from J; junction bases left unmatched: 12.

The rearrangement uses TRBV14 and TRBJ2-3; the D gene is possibly TRBD2 (7 bases). The CDR3 runs to 16 residues. The V and J ends lost 0 bases and 7 bases respectively, with 17 bases between them. The germline CDR1 and CDR2 sequences are SGHDN and FVKESK. CDR3 residues: CASSQDDLGGAYTQYF. DNA for the CDR3: TGTGCCAGCAGCCAAGACGACCTTGGGGGGGCGTATACGCAGTATTTT.

This chain uses TRBV29-1 with TRBJ2-7; D tentatively fits TRBD1 or TRBD2 (6 bases each). Looked up from germline, CDR1 is SQVTM and CDR2 is ANQGSEA. The CDR3 spans 14 residues. Trimming shortened V by 1 base and J by 2 bases, and 12 bases separated the two germline ends. CDR3 nucleotide sequence: TGCAGCGTTGAAGGTTCCGGGGGCACCTACGAGCAGTACTTC. It encodes CSVEGSGGTYEQYF.

The CDR3: CASSLSNTEAFF. The CDR3 DNA reads as TGTGCCAGCAGCTTGAGTAACACTGAAGCTTTCTTT. V gene TRBV11-3 combines with J gene TRBJ1-1; D is unresolved. CDR3 length equals 12 residues. The germline V and J ends were trimmed by 3 bases and 2 bases, with 4 bases remaining between them. Germline assignment: CDR1 SGHNT and CDR2 YENEEA.

This chain links TRBV3-1 (or the pseudogene TRBV3-2) with TRBJ1-1; 7 bases map to TRBD1. The V gene's germline CDR1 is LGHDT and CDR2 YNNKEL (reference sequence). This CDR3 has 19 residues. J was trimmed by 0 bases and V by 1 base; bases with no gene match: 14. CDR3 protein: CASSQVALRTGMMNTEAFF. The CDR3 DNA follows: TGTGCCAGCAGCCAAGTGGCTTTAAGGACAGGAATGATGAACACTGAAGCTTTCTTT.

Only a few counts were recorded for this clone. DNA for the CDR3: TGTGCCAGCAGCCTCTGGCAGGGCAACTCCTACGAGCAGTACTTC. Translating it yields CASSLWQGNSYEQYF. The chain links TRBV7-2 to TRBJ2-7; TRBD1 is a possible D gene (5 bases). The CDR3 loop spans 15 amino acids. CDR1 and CDR2 from the germline V gene are SGHTA and FQGNSA. V was shortened by 5 bases and J by 0 bases, with 14 bases between the two germline ends. Based on the CDR3 plus reference TRBV7-2 and TRBJ2-7, the full variable domain is GAGVSQSPSNKVTEKGKDVELRCDPISGHTALYWYRQSLGQGLEFLIYFQGNSAPDKSGLPSDRFSAERTGGSVSTLTIQRTQQEDSAVYLCASSLWQGNSYEQYFGPGTRLTVT.

The chain joins TRBV10-3 to TRBJ1-5, with D perhaps matching TRBD1 (5 bases). The V gene's germline CDR1 is ENHRY and CDR2 SYGVKD. The CDR3 has 14 residues. V was shortened by 6 bases and J by 2 bases, with 11 bases between the two germline ends. DNA of the CDR3: TGTGCCATCAGGGGGGAACAGGGCAATCAGCCCCAGCATTTT. Amino acid sequence: CAIRGEQGNQPQHF.

The J gene is TRBJ2-7, the V gene TRBV4-2, with 13 bases matching TRBD2. The trim removed 1 base at V and 5 bases at J, leaving 5 bases unmatched. Germline V gives CDR1 LGHNA, CDR2 YNFKEQ. This CDR3 is 16 amino acids long. CDR3 nucleotide sequence: TGTGCCAGCAGCCAAGTGCTGGGACTAGCGGGGAACGAGCAGTACTTC. Residues: CASSQVLGLAGNEQYF.

The chain is built from TRBV6-5 and TRBJ1-6; the D gene is possibly TRBD1 (5 bases). The CDR3 contains 15 residues. The V gene's germline CDR1 is MNHEY and CDR2 SVGAGI. Trimming removed 2 bases at V and 7 bases at J, with 12 bases between. This chain's CDR3 is CASSYDSEPNSPLHF. The CDR3 DNA reads TGTGCCAGCAGTTACGACAGTGAGCCCAATTCACCCCTCCACTTT.

The chain has TRBV28 and TRBJ1-2; possible D gene TRBD1, 5 bases. The CDR3 is 12 residues long. Trimming took 3 bases from V and 6 from J, leaving 8 bases between them. Germline V gene data show CDR1 as MDHEN and CDR2 as SYDVKM. CDR3 amino acids: CASSLLGDGYTF. The CDR3 bases are TGTGCCAGCAGTTTGCTGGGGGATGGCTACACCTTC.

The chain employs TRBV19 and TRBJ2-2; D is unclear. CDR1 and CDR2 (germline): LNHDA, SQIVND (reference sequence). The CDR3 totals 11 residues. With 7 bases removed from V and 5 bases from J, the gap between germline ends came to 5 bases. CDR3 residues: CASTLTGELFF. CDR3 sequence (DNA): TGTGCCAGTACCCTAACCGGGGAGCTGTTTTTT.

The rearrangement links TRBV5-1 to TRBJ2-7; 8 positions agree with TRBD2. CDR1 and CDR2 from the germline V gene are SGHRS and YFSETQ. V trimming: 1 base; J trimming: 2 bases; junction bases outside the gene matches: 2. CDR3 length: 14 residues. CDR3 sequence: CASSLLRGAYEQYF. CDR3 nucleotide sequence: TGCGCCAGCAGCTTGTTGCGGGGGGCCTACGAGCAGTACTTC.

This rearrangement joins TRBV9 to TRBJ1-4, with 8 bases identical to TRBD1. Germline V gene data show CDR1 as SGDLS and CDR2 as YYNGEE. This CDR3 spans 17 amino acids. V was pared by 1 base and J by 1 base, with 6 bases of the junction left unmatched. The CDR3 protein is CASSVPSDRETNEKLFF. CDR3 DNA: TGTGCCAGCAGCGTACCCTCGGACAGGGAAACTAATGAAAAACTGTTTTTT.

J is TRBJ2-6 and V is TRBV9; D gene uncertain. The germline V gene encodes CDR1 SGDLS and CDR2 YYNGEE. With 3 bases removed from V and 2 bases from J, the gap between germline ends came to 6 bases. The CDR3 sequence is 14 residues long. The CDR3 DNA follows: TGTGCCAGCAGCGCCCACCCTGGGGCCAACGTCCTGACTTTC. It is translated as CASSAHPGANVLTF. Variable domain in full (rest from reference TRBV9 and TRBJ2-6): DSGVTQTPKHLITATGQRVTLRCSPRSGDLSVYWYQQSLDQGLQFLIQYYNGEERAKGNILERFSAQQFPDLHSELNLSSLELGDSALYFCASSAHPGANVLTFGAGSRLTVL.

This clone was recorded a few times. The chain joins TRBV12-3 or TRBV12-4 to TRBJ2-7; D not certain. CDR3 length: 13 amino acids. Trimming stripped 3 bases from V and 4 bases from J, with 10 bases between. This chain's CDR3 is CASSFHGVYEQYF. CDR3 in DNA: TGTGCCAGCAGTTTTCATGGGGTTTACGAGCAGTACTTC.

This clone has ten or more counts. The gene calls are TRBV7-8 and TRBJ2-3; D possibly corresponds to TRBD1 (5 bases). V was shortened by 1 base and J by 5 bases, with 16 bases between the two germline ends. This CDR3 spans 16 amino acids. The germline V gene encodes CDR1 SGHVS and CDR2 FQNEAQ. The CDR3 spells CASSLGGYGVVDTQYF. CDR3 nucleotides: TGTGCCAGCAGCTTAGGGGGCTATGGGGTTGTAGATACGCAGTATTTT.

The chain carries TRBV15 and TRBJ2-1, with D perhaps TRBD2 (6 bases). The CDR3 extends over 14 amino acids. The germline V and J ends were trimmed by 4 bases and 4 bases, with 11 bases remaining between them. The germline CDR1 and CDR2 sequences are LNHNV and YYDKDF (reference sequence). Here the CDR3 reads CATSTRAGYNEQFF. As DNA, the CDR3 is TGTGCCACCAGCACCCGCGCGGGGTACAATGAGCAGTTCTTC.